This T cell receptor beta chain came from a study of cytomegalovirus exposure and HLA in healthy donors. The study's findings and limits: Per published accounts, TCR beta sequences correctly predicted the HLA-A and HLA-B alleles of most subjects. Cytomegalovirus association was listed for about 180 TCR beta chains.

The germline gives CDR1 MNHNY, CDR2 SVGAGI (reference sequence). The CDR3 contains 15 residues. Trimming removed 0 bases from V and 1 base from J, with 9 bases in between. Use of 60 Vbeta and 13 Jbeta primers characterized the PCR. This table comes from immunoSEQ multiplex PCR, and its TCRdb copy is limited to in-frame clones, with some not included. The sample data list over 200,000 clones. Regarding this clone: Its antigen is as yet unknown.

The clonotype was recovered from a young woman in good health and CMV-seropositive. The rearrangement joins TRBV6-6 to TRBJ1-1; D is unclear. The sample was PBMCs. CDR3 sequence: CASSYSMSGNTEAFF. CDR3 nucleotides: TGTGCCAGCAGTTACTCGATGTCGGGGAACACTGAAGCTTTCTTT.